This T cell receptor (beta chain) was found in a study of PD-1 blockade in classical Hodgkin lymphoma. Findings and limits, study-wide: Newly diagnosed patients were reported to exhibit reduced baseline TCR diversity relative to healthy donors.

Described time point: newly diagnosed, previously untreated cHL patient sample. It was by magnetic negative selection that CD4+ T cells were purified from thawed PBMCs. Measured with immunoSEQ multiplex PCR; TCRdb has only the in-frame clones, and not every one. The table has around 16,000 clones, 70% to 90% seen once. With regard to this clone: Its specificity is unknown.

Germline CDR1 reads LNHNV; CDR2 reads YYDKDF (reference sequence). The CDR3 totals 16 residues. V shed 0 bases and J 5 bases; nucleotides not matched to a gene: 7. V gene TRBV15 combines with J gene TRBJ2-5; 9 bases map to TRBD2. The sequenced sample consisted of CD4+ T cells from blood. The TCR sequence derives from a human donor with classical Hodgkin lymphoma. The CDR3 DNA reads TGTGCCACCAGCAGAGACAAAGCGGGAGGAGGGGAGACCCAGTACTTC. Translating gives CATSRDKAGGGETQYF.